This paragraph covers one T cell receptor beta chain sequence. The CDR3 is made up of 19 amino acids. J was trimmed by 3 bases and V by 2 bases; bases with no gene match: 16. The germline V gene encodes CDR1 MDHEN and CDR2 SYDVKM. The data originate from a study of control samples from healthy donors and cancer patients. Assay used: immunoSEQ multiplex PCR; TCRdb lists only in-frame clones, some missing. The sample records around 140,000 clones, approximately 89% being singletons. The material sequenced was PBMCs. The chain joins TRBV28 to TRBJ2-7; 10 bases fit TRBD1. The source is a man aged 50 to 59 with head and neck cancer. CDR3 amino acids: CASSLNRWVMDRGSYEQYF. CDR3 sequence (DNA): TGTGCCAGCAGTTTAAATAGGTGGGTGATGGACAGGGGGAGCTACGAGCAGTACTTC. Looking up the rest from reference TRBV28 and TRBJ2-7 gives the full variable domain: DVKVTQSSRYLVKRTGEKVFLECVQDMDHENMFWYRQDPGLGLRLIYFSYDVKMKEKGDIPEGYSVSREKKERFSLILESASTNQTSMYLCASSLNRWVMDRGSYEQYFGPGTRLTVT.